The text below deals with one T cell receptor (beta chain). Its antigen is not identified. Time point specified: week 5, during vaccination. It was 300 ug of mutant IDH1 20-mer peptide that made up each vaccine dose, given with topical imiquimod. The method was immunoSEQ multiplex PCR; TCRdb's version includes in-frame clones alone and lacks a portion of them. The sample comprises about 40,000 clones, just over 90% of which are singletons, and 2% to 3% rests with the top ten. Germline values: CDR1 MNHEY, CDR2 SMNVEV (reference sequence). This CDR3 spans 14 amino acids. Trimming stripped 5 bases from V and 1 base from J, with 11 bases between. These data are taken from a study of a mutant IDH1 vaccine in newly diagnosed glioma. At the level of the study: In some groups vaccination began 4-6 weeks post-radiotherapy; others received it with temozolomide. Averaging 40.4 years of age, treated patients were about 60% male and about 38% female.

The source of this sequence is a man in his fifties with glioma. The sample was PBMCs, taken from a glioma patient whose treatment included an IDH1 peptide vaccine. V is TRBV27 and J is TRBJ1-1, with D tentatively TRBD1 (5 bases). CDR3 sequence: CASSPRDGNTEAFF. The DNA of the CDR3 is TGTGCCAGCAGTCCCCGGGACGGGAACACTGAAGCTTTCTTT.